This T cell receptor beta chain stems from a study of Ad26.COV2.S vaccination and SARS-CoV-2 variants. General study findings and limits: Vaccine recipients and placebo recipients showed similar non-spike TCR breadth. Reports say spike-specific CD8+ and CD4+ T cell responses covered substantial breadth after vaccination. An underestimation of total T cell responses may have resulted from the TCR breadth and depth analyses.

In regard to this clone: As yet, its antigen is unknown.

The treatment is: approximately 18 received Ad26.COV2.S at low or high dose, single or two shots; roughly 5 received placebo; per-sample allocation not given. Sample collection was performed on day 63 after the first vaccine or placebo injection. The vaccine antigen was prefusion-stabilized Wuhan SARS-CoV-2 spike. Sequencing used immunoSEQ multiplex PCR; TCRdb keeps in-frame clones, though not all of them. The sample carries about 680,000 clones, about 89% recorded once. Germline CDR1 ENHRY, CDR2 SYGVKD. CDR3 length: 14 residues. The V segment lost 4 bases and the J segment 8 bases; nucleotides outside the gene matches: 8.

The sample in question was peripheral blood, obtained in a trial of Ad26.COV2.S vaccine versus placebo. This clonotype originated in a person between 18 and 60 years old who received the Ad26.COV2.S COVID-19 vaccine or a placebo. V usage is TRBV10-3 and J usage is TRBJ2-1; 7 bases fit TRBD2. CDR3 loop: CAISASGVVDEQFF. CDR3 DNA sequence: TGTGCCATCAGTGCCAGCGGGGTGGTCGATGAGCAGTTCTTC.